The next 18 T cell receptor beta chains were all read from a single sample in a study of T cell responses to AZD1222 COVID-19 vaccine. The table came from immunoSEQ multiplex PCR; TCRdb's copy has only in-frame clones and leaves some out. This table has 70,000 to 95,000 clones, approximately 90% appearing once. The sequences come from peripheral blood, collected 28 days after the second AZD1222 dose. The receptors come from an adult who received the AZD1222 COVID-19 vaccine.

The chain has TRBV20-1 and TRBJ1-3, with a possible D match to TRBD1 (5 bases). With 6 bases removed from V and 9 bases from J, the gap between germline ends came to 12 bases. Germline CDR1 DFQATT, CDR2 SNEGSKA (reference sequence). The CDR3 is 11 amino acids. Here the CDR3 reads CSARGGATIYF. The CDR3 nucleotides read TGCAGTGCCCGGGGGGGAGCCACCATATATTTT.

The CDR3 coding sequence is TGTGCCAGCAGCTTAGCGGGACCGATCAATCAGCCCCAGCATTTT. Translated, it gives CASSLAGPINQPQHF. The chain recombines TRBV7-9 with TRBJ1-5, with D tentatively TRBD1 (5 bases). Germline V gives CDR1 SEHNR, CDR2 FQNEAQ (reference sequence). V lost 0 bases and J lost 3, with 9 bases in between. The CDR3 extends over 15 amino acids. Drawing the rest from reference TRBV7-9 and TRBJ1-5, the complete variable domain is DTGVSQNPRHKITKRGQNVTFRCDPISEHNRLYWYRQTLGQGPEFLTYFQNEAQLEKSRLLSDRFSAERPKGSFSTLEIQRTEQGDSAMYLCASSLAGPINQPQHFGDGTRLSIL.

The rearrangement uses TRBV9 and TRBJ2-2, with D uncertain. V dropped 4 bases and J dropped 2 bases, with 3 bases sitting between them. CDR3 length: 12 amino acids. Germline CDR1 and CDR2: SGDLS and YYNGEE. In DNA form, the CDR3 reads TGTGCCAGCAGCATCAACACCGGGGAGCTGTTTTTT. Its translation is CASSINTGELFF.

The chain joins TRBV27 to TRBJ1-1, with 9 positions matching TRBD1. This CDR3 is 16 amino acids long. CDR1 MNHEY and CDR2 SMNVEV come from the germline V gene (reference sequence). V gave up 5 bases and J gave up 1 base; unmatched junction bases: 8. CDR3 sequence (DNA): TGTGCCAGCAGTCGGGGACAGGGACTGGGGAACACTGAAGCTTTCTTT. As protein: CASSRGQGLGNTEAFF.

The chain combines TRBV4-3 with TRBJ2-2; TRBD1 aligns across 8 bases. Germline V gene lookup returns CDR1 LGHNA and CDR2 YSLEER. This CDR3 region has 13 residues. Trimming cost V 0 bases and J 12 bases; bases outside gene matches: 3. CDR3 nucleotide sequence: TGCGCCAGCAGCCAAGACCGGGACAGGAAGCTGTTTTTT. Protein sequence: CASSQDRDRKLFF.

This clone has only one observation. The chain is built from TRBV13 and TRBJ1-3, with unresolved D. The CDR3 contains 14 residues. V lost 2 bases and J 4 bases, leaving 9 bases between the germline ends. Germline lookup yields CDR1 PRHDT and CDR2 FYEKMQ (reference sequence). The DNA for the CDR3 is TGTGCCAGCAGCTTAAGGGCCGGAGGAAACACCATATATTTT. Translating it yields CASSLRAGGNTIYF.

J is TRBJ2-5 and V is TRBV21-1. TRBV21-1 is a listed pseudogene. This CDR3 has 19 residues. The CDR3 sequence is CASSKIFSGGRSSQETQYF. The DNA of the CDR3 is TGTGCCAGCAGCAAGATCTTTTCCGGTGGACGGAGTTCCCAAGAGACCCAGTACTTC.

The gene calls are TRBV10-3 and TRBJ1-5; 11 bases map to TRBD1. Germline CDR1 ENHRY, CDR2 SYGVKD. V lost 3 bases and J lost 10; bases outside the gene matches: 8. This CDR3 contains 15 residues. The CDR3, as DNA: TGTGCCATCAGTGATTCGGGACAGGGGGGAAGTCCCCAGCATTTT. It yields the protein CAISDSGQGGSPQHF.

The chain is built from TRBV14 and TRBJ2-7, with D maybe TRBD1 (5 bases). Per germline, CDR1 SGHDN and CDR2 FVKESK. The ends were cut back, 0 bases at V and 3 bases at J, with 6 bases in the middle. This CDR3 has 13 amino acids. As DNA, the CDR3 is TGTGCCAGCAGCCAAGAGGGGCACTACGAGCAGTACTTC. Protein product: CASSQEGHYEQYF. The whole variable domain, filled in from reference TRBV14 and TRBJ2-7, reads EAGVTQFPSHSVIEKGQTVTLRCDPISGHDNLYWYRRVMGKEIKFLLHFVKESKQDESGMPNNRFLAERTGGTYSTLKVQPAELEDSGVYFCASSQEGHYEQYFGPGTRLTVT.

The chain joins TRBV30 to TRBJ1-5, with D possibly matching TRBD1 (6 bases). The CDR3 has 15 amino acids. V lost 1 base and J lost 7, with 17 bases in between. Germline CDR1 is GTSNPN and CDR2 is SVGIG (reference sequence). This CDR3 reads CAWSGPEQGRQPQHF. The CDR3 DNA is TGTGCCTGGAGTGGCCCTGAACAGGGTAGGCAGCCCCAGCATTTT.

The chain joins TRBV7-9 to TRBJ2-2; D possibly corresponds to TRBD2 (6 bases). Germline V gene data show CDR1 as SEHNR and CDR2 as FQNEAQ (reference sequence). Trimming took off 4 bases at V and 1 base at J, with 19 bases between the two ends. The CDR3 has 18 residues. The DNA for the CDR3 is TGTGCCAGCAGCTCCTACGGCGAGGGGAGGCGGAACACCGGGGAGCTGTTTTTT. This gives the protein CASSSYGEGRRNTGELFF.

In its sample, this clone was seen once. The V gene is TRBV5-6, the J gene TRBJ2-3; 12 positions agree with TRBD2. The junction had 16 bases not matched to a gene; V was cut back by 4 bases and J by 4 bases. The length of the CDR3 is 19 residues. The germline V gene encodes CDR1 SGHDT and CDR2 YYEEEE. As DNA, the CDR3 is TGTGCCAGCAGCACTGGACTAGCGGGATTAAGTATAACGGCAGATACGCAGTATTTT. This sequence encodes CASSTGLAGLSITADTQYF.

The chain carries TRBV10-3 and TRBJ1-4; the D is unclear. V was trimmed by 3 bases and J by 3 bases, leaving 5 bases between them. The CDR3 has 13 residues. CDR1 is ENHRY and CDR2 is SYGVKD in the germline V gene. The CDR3 DNA sequence: TGTGCCATCAGTGACAGGTCTAATGAAAAACTGTTTTTT. The encoded protein is CAISDRSNEKLFF.

This clone showed up just once. The rearrangement uses TRBV11-2 and TRBJ1-2; D ambiguous. The CDR3 contains 15 residues. Germline-derived CDR1 and CDR2 are SGHAT and FQNNGV. Between the trimmed V and J ends, which lost 4 bases and 2 bases, there was a span of 14 bases. The CDR3 sequence is CASSSLTRHNYGYTF. The CDR3 DNA sequence: TGTGCCAGCAGCTCCTTGACCCGACACAACTATGGCTACACCTTC.

The genes are TRBV24-1 and TRBJ2-1, with 14 bases lining up with TRBD2. V lost 3 bases, J lost 8 bases, and 8 bases stayed unmatched. Germline CDR1 reads KGHDR; CDR2 reads SFDVKD. This CDR3 comprises 17 residues. The CDR3 reads CATSDPSGTSGRDEQFF. The DNA of the CDR3 is TGTGCCACCAGTGATCCCTCCGGGACTAGCGGGAGAGATGAGCAGTTCTTC.

This clone was seen a few times. The V gene is TRBV18, the J gene TRBJ2-7; D not resolved. With 1 base removed from V and 5 bases from J, the gap between germline ends came to 9 bases. Germline V gives CDR1 KGHSH, CDR2 LQKENI. The CDR3 runs to 13 residues. In nucleotides, the CDR3 is TGTGCCAGCTCACCACAGGGCGGAGACGAGCAGTACTTC. This codes for CASSPQGGDEQYF.

The chain has TRBV24-1 and TRBJ1-2; 7 nucleotides agree with TRBD1. The CDR3 totals 14 residues. Trimming at V came to 5 bases and at J to 2 bases, leaving 4 bases not matched to a gene. Per germline, CDR1 KGHDR and CDR2 SFDVKD. The CDR3 region has the DNA TGTGCCACCAGTGCCCCAGGGGGGAACTATGGCTACACCTTC. This translates into CATSAPGGNYGYTF.

The chain couples TRBV3-1 (or the pseudogene TRBV3-2) to TRBJ2-7; 8 bases map to TRBD2. This CDR3 spans 14 amino acids. Germline trimming cut 2 bases from V and 2 bases from J; bases unmatched to any gene: 2. Germline assignment: CDR1 LGHDT and CDR2 YNNKEL (reference sequence). The CDR3 loop is CASSQTGGTYEQYF. CDR3 nucleotides: TGTGCCAGCAGCCAAACGGGAGGGACCTACGAGCAGTACTTC.